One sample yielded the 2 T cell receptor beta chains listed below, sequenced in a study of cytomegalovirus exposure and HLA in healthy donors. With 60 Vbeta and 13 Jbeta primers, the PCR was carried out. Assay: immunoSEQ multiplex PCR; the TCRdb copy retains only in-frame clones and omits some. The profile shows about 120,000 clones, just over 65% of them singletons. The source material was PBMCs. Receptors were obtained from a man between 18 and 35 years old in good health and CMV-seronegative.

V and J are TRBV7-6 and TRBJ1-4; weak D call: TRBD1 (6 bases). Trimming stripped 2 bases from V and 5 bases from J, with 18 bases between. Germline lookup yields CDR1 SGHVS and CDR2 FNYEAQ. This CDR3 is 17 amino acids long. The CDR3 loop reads CASSLFPQGQKNEKLFF. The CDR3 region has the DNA TGTGCCAGCAGCTTATTTCCCCAAGGACAGAAAAATGAAAAACTGTTTTTT.

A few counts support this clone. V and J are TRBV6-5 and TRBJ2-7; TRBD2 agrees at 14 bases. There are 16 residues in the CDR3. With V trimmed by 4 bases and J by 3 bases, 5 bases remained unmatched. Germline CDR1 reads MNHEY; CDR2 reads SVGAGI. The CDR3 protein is CASSLGLAGVGYEQYF. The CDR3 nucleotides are TGTGCCAGCAGTTTGGGACTAGCGGGAGTCGGCTACGAGCAGTACTTC.